The clone carrying this T cell receptor (beta chain) was picked up many times. This sample is drawn from a study of T cells in Graves' hyperthyroidism and ophthalmopathy. The authors deemed Graves' hyperthyroidism stable absent ophthalmopathy progression within 18 months. The CDR3 regions of TCR beta were amplified from RNA transcripts. An initial round of RT-PCR targeting the TCR CDR3 relied on the HTBI primer set. TCRdb re-called the multiplex PCR reads through MiXCR, storing one row per CDR3 protein. This table holds about 560,000 distinct CDR3 sequences, approximately 16% found once. CDR3 size: 15 residues. Trimming took 2 bases from V and 0 from J, leaving 8 bases between them.

The origin of this receptor is a woman between 18 and 29 years old with Graves' hyperthyroidism. The sample taken for sequencing was blood. The J gene is TRBJ1-3, the V gene TRBV12-3 or TRBV12-4, with D maybe TRBD1 (5 bases). CDR3 DNA: TGTGCCAGCAGTTTACAGGGCCACTCTGGAAACACCATATATTTT. It translates to CASSLQGHSGNTIYF.